The 16 T cell receptor beta chains below all came from one sample that was sequenced in a study of metastatic and nonmetastatic thyroid tumors (dated by TCRdb to about 2020). Library preparation used PCR. The reads were generated on an Illumina HiSeq 4000. The public reads were run again by TCRdb, first through fastp at Q25 and then through MiXCR, and only productive beta chains were kept. Here the sample has over 50,000 clones; less than 30% occur a single time. Together, the top ten hold around 15% of the sample. No treatment had been received by any patient before thyroid surgery. The sequenced material came from blood. Every receptor here comes from a female donor with papillary thyroid cancer or a benign thyroid nodule (not recorded which). Some clones in this sample may be carry-over from other donors' samples.

V and J are TRBV19 and TRBJ2-3; 8 bases match TRBD1. Losses at the gene ends were 1 base for V and 4 bases for J; bases not matched to a gene: 4. Germline CDR1 is LNHDA and CDR2 is SQIVND (reference sequence). The CDR3 has 15 amino acids. The CDR3 sequence is CASSIGSGGADTQYF. CDR3 coding DNA: TGTGCCAGTAGTATAGGGTCAGGGGGCGCAGATACGCAGTATTTT.

CDR3 sequence (DNA): TGTGCCAGCAGTTACGACGGCTATCGCACTGAAGCTTTCTTT. Protein sequence: CASSYDGYRTEAFF. The chain uses TRBV6-2 or TRBV6-3 and TRBJ1-1; D unclear. Germline V gene lookup returns CDR1 MNHEY and CDR2 SVGEGT. The CDR3 has 14 amino acids. V dropped 2 bases and J dropped 4 bases, with 11 bases sitting between them.

The chain employs TRBV12-3 or TRBV12-4 and TRBJ2-1; D is unclear. The V end was cut by 7 bases, the J end by 2 bases, with 12 bases between. The CDR3 spans 14 residues. As DNA, the CDR3 is TGTGCCAGCACCCGGTCCGGACCCTACAATGAGCAGTTCTTC. As protein: CASTRSGPYNEQFF.

The rearrangement links TRBV28 to TRBJ2-4; TRBD1 matches at 7 bases. Germline V CDR1 and CDR2: MDHEN, SYDVKM. The trim removed 4 bases at V and 11 bases at J, leaving 11 bases unmatched. This CDR3 contains 14 residues. The CDR3 is CASSCEGAGCVQYF. As DNA, the CDR3 is TGTGCCAGCAGTTGTGAGGGGGCAGGGTGTGTTCAGTACTTC.

V gene TRBV11-3 combines with J gene TRBJ2-7; 9 bases line up with TRBD2. The CDR3 runs 15 residues. V was clipped by 3 bases and J by 1 base; unmatched bases: 4. Germline V gene sequence: CDR1 SGHNT, CDR2 YENEEA. The DNA of the CDR3 is TGTGCCAGCAGCTTTAAAACTAGCGGGTCCTACGAGCAGTACTTC. It translates to CASSFKTSGSYEQYF.

This clone has just a few counts. V usage is TRBV6-1 and J usage is TRBJ2-7; D gene unclear. Trimming removed 6 bases at V and 0 bases at J, with 6 bases between. CDR3 length: 12 amino acids. Germline V CDR1 and CDR2: MNHNS, SASEGT. CDR3 nucleotide sequence: TGTGCCAGCAGCCCCAACTCCTACGAGCAGTACTTC. Protein sequence: CASSPNSYEQYF.

Worth noting for this clone: One end of the junction varies from germline; a read error may be responsible. The gene calls are TRBV5-8 and TRBJ2-1; TRBD2 aligns across 12 bases. The CDR3 has 14 amino acids. Germline V CDR1 and CDR2: SGHTS, YDEGEE. CDR3 region: CASSLASGRDEQFF. DNA of the CDR3: TGTGCCAGCAGTTTGGCTAGCGGGAGGGATGAGCAGTTCTTC.

J is TRBJ1-4 and V is TRBV6-5, with D tentatively TRBD1 (6 bases). The CDR3 contains 12 residues. Germline assignment: CDR1 MNHEY and CDR2 SVGAGI. V was clipped by 2 bases and J by 10 bases, with 8 bases between them. CDR3 DNA sequence: TGTGCCAGCAGTTACGAGGACAGAAAACTGTTTTTT. Protein product: CASSYEDRKLFF.

This clone was seen more than once but under ten times. The V call is TRBV9, the J call TRBJ1-2; the D gene is possibly TRBD1 (5 bases). The germline V gene has CDR1 SGDLS and CDR2 YYNGEE. Trimming pared 4 bases from V and 2 bases from J, leaving 12 bases between. The CDR3 spans 14 residues. CDR3 loop: CASSSSWGNYGYTF. In nucleotides, the CDR3 is TGTGCCAGCAGCTCCTCCTGGGGGAACTATGGCTACACCTTC.

This chain uses TRBV19 with TRBJ2-7; D is uncertain. The CDR3 runs 17 residues. Germline V gene data show CDR1 as LNHDA and CDR2 as SQIVND (reference sequence). V gave up 5 bases and J gave up 0 bases, with 20 bases separating them. As DNA, the CDR3 is TGTGCCAGTAGTGCGTATAGTGACCGACTCAACTCCTACGAGCAGTACTTC. Encoded protein: CASSAYSDRLNSYEQYF.

This clone showed up just a few times. This chain links TRBV2 with TRBJ2-5; 7 nucleotides agree with TRBD1. V dropped 4 bases and J dropped 4; count of bases not matched to a gene: 12. The CDR3 contains 16 residues. CDR1 and CDR2 from the germline V gene are SNHLY and FYNNEI. DNA for the CDR3: TGTGCCAGCAGTGGCACAGGGGTTTCGGTACGAGAGACCCAGTACTTC. As protein: CASSGTGVSVRETQYF.

This chain joins TRBV19 and TRBJ1-1; D is uncertain. Germline CDR1 LNHDA, CDR2 SQIVND (reference sequence). The CDR3 spans 13 residues. Trimming cost V 3 bases and J 8 bases, with 13 bases left between them. The CDR3 loop reads CASSIARATEAFF. CDR3 nucleotide sequence: TGTGCCAGTAGTATCGCCCGGGCCACCGAAGCTTTCTTT.

Turning to this clone: At the DNA level, this CDR3 is encoded by other sequences in the same sample as well. This chain links TRBV6-1 with TRBJ2-7, with 9 bases aligning to TRBD2. With V trimmed by 3 bases and J by 2 bases, 5 bases remained unmatched. The CDR3 consists of 15 residues. Germline V gene data show CDR1 as MNHNS and CDR2 as SASEGT. CDR3 DNA: TGTGCCAGCAGTGAGGGACTAGCCTCAACCTACGAGCAGTACTTC. Translating gives CASSEGLASTYEQYF.

This clone was seen repeatedly, ten times or more. The gene calls are TRBV4-1 and TRBJ2-7; TRBD2 matches 16 bases. Trimming at V came to 3 bases and at J to 4 bases, leaving 3 bases not matched to a gene. The length of the CDR3 is 16 residues. Germline V gene sequence: CDR1 MGHRA, CDR2 YSYEKL. The CDR3 nucleotides read TGCGCCAGCAGCCACCCGGGACTAGCGGGAGGGTACGAGCAGTACTTC. Translation: CASSHPGLAGGYEQYF.

This clone was observed a single time. CDR3 DNA: TGTGCCAGCAGCCCCGGACAGGGGGCGGTAACTAATGAAAAACTGTTTTTT. It yields the protein CASSPGQGAVTNEKLFF. The V and J genes are TRBV11-3 and TRBJ1-4; 11 bases match TRBD1. Germline values: CDR1 SGHNT, CDR2 YENEEA. The CDR3 runs 17 residues. V trimming: 5 bases; J trimming: 1 base; junction bases outside the gene matches: 6.

V and J are TRBV6-2 or TRBV6-3 and TRBJ2-7, with 11 bases fitting TRBD2. V trimming: 6 bases; J trimming: 6 bases; junction bases outside the gene matches: 13. This CDR3 has 16 residues. Germline CDR1 is MNHEY and CDR2 is SVGEGT. The CDR3 is CASSTPSLAGDTEQYF. As DNA, the CDR3 is TGTGCCAGCAGCACTCCCTCACTAGCGGGAGATACCGAGCAGTACTTC.